Sequencing of this TCR beta chain was carried out in a study of T-cell reconstitution after alpha-beta-depleted transplantation in children. Trimming took 3 bases from V and 5 from J, leaving 11 bases between them. The CDR3 length is 13 residues. Germline loops: CDR1 LGHNT, CDR2 FRNRAP. This clonotype has a count of ten or more. Preparation of the TCRbeta library was carried out with unique molecular identifiers. MiXCR, run by TCRdb on the PCR reads, gives a single entry per CDR3 protein. The data contain a few hundred thousand distinct CDR3 sequences, about 40% of them seen just once; the ten biggest clones take up 27%.

The sequence derives from a girl aged 2 to 9 with aplastic anemia, due to receive a stem cell transplant. The rearrangement uses TRBV12-5 and TRBJ2-7; D is ambiguous. The sequencing used PBMCs, collected before TCRalphabeta/CD19-depleted stem cell transplant. The CDR3 region is CASGLVDGHEQYF. The CDR3 nucleotides are TGTGCTAGTGGTTTAGTCGATGGCCACGAGCAGTACTTC.